The subject of this entry is one TCR beta chain. In the original workflow: By means of reference gene primer amplification, nucleated cell counts were estimated. Sequencing was performed with immunoSEQ multiplex PCR; in TCRdb, only in-frame clones are kept and a portion is missing. V, J and clone size are taken as reported in that table, and D and trimming were inferred from the DNA itself. Of roughly 120,000 clones detected, about 90% appear once; the ten largest clones hold nearly 0.9%. This entry belongs to a study of blood T cell repertoires in COVID-19. Study summary: The United States, Italy and Spain were the sources of the acute and convalescent COVID-19 samples. T cells, B-cell-depleted T cells, or PBMCs provided the cDNA or gDNA that served as material.

This CDR3 region has 14 residues. CDR1 is SGHRS, CDR2 YFSETQ, per germline. J gave up 2 bases and V 6 bases, and 4 bases lay outside the gene matches. Specimen: peripheral blood. The chain is built from TRBV5-1 and TRBJ2-3; 9 bases align to TRBD2. This TCR derives from a woman aged 50 to 60 with active or convalescent COVID-19. The CDR3 sequence is CASKREDSTDTQYF. The DNA of the CDR3 is TGCGCCAGCAAGCGGGAGGATTCCACAGATACGCAGTATTTT.